One and the same sample provided the 18 T cell receptor beta chains below, sequenced in a study of post-analysis software for immune sequencing data. General observations from the study: Elevated frequency relative to controls characterized a handful of TRBV segments in patients, TRBV5-6, TRBV5-1 and TRBV20-1 among them.

For these TCRs, the target antigens are not known. Built from TCR beta cDNA, the libraries had unique molecular identifiers in them. TCRdb processed the PCR reads anew with MiXCR; each CDR3 protein has one entry. The sample lists over 250,000 distinct CDR3 sequences, 36% occurring once. Sequencing was carried out using blood. The receptor set was obtained from a girl between 10 and 17 years old with multiple sclerosis.

This clonotype was recorded at least ten times. The chain's CDR3 is CASSEAGRSGGGYTF. Here the CDR3 DNA reads TGTGCCAGCAGTGAAGCCGGACGGTCTGGAGGTGGCTACACCTTC. The chain recombines TRBV6-1 with TRBJ1-2; D call uncertain. CDR1 MNHNS and CDR2 SASEGT come from the germline V gene. The ends were cut back, 0 bases at V and 7 bases at J, with 15 bases in the middle. CDR3 length: 15 residues.

The chain recombines TRBV27 with TRBJ1-1, with TRBD1 identical over 8 bases. This CDR3 region has 14 residues. The germline V gene encodes CDR1 MNHEY and CDR2 SMNVEV (reference sequence). The V segment lost 5 bases and the J segment 4 bases; nucleotides outside the gene matches: 6. The CDR3 sequence is CASSRQGTRTEAFF. The CDR3 DNA reads as TGTGCCAGCAGTCGACAGGGGACTCGCACTGAAGCTTTCTTT.

This clonotype was seen repeatedly, ten times or more. The DNA for the CDR3 is TGTGCCAGCAGTTCGTCTAGCGGGGGGGCCTGGGAGACCCAGTACTTC. Amino acid sequence: CASSSSSGGAWETQYF. The chain uses TRBV6-6 and TRBJ2-5, with 12 bases identical to TRBD2. CDR3 length: 16 amino acids. V was pared by 4 bases and J by 5 bases, with 8 bases of the junction left unmatched. CDR1 MNHNY and CDR2 SVGAGI come from the germline V gene (reference sequence).

This clonotype was seen only a few times. The V gene is TRBV2, the J gene TRBJ1-1; TRBD1 might be the D (5 bases). Germline V gene lookup returns CDR1 SNHLY and CDR2 FYNNEI. With 4 bases removed from V and 3 bases from J, the gap between germline ends came to 18 bases. This CDR3 spans 16 amino acids. CDR3 residues: CASSGGGTAFYTEAFF. As DNA, the CDR3 is TGTGCCAGCAGTGGGGGAGGGACCGCTTTCTACACTGAAGCTTTCTTT.

Only a few counts were recorded for this clonotype. It may be a read error: a sequence one base away is much more abundant. The chain combines TRBV6-1 with TRBJ2-1; D may be TRBD2 (5 bases). TRBJ2-7 explains the end of the DNA better; the J call may be wrong. The V gene's germline CDR1 is MNHNS and CDR2 SASEGT. The CDR3 runs 15 residues. Written as DNA, the CDR3 is TGTGCCAGCACCAGAGGGAGCGTATCCTACAATGAGCAGTACTTC. It encodes CASTRGSVSYNEQYF.

V gene TRBV21-1 combines with J gene TRBJ2-2; TRBD2 reflects the table's D call only, with no check against the DNA. TRBV21-1 is a pseudogene segment. The CDR3 covers 18 residues. In DNA, the CDR3 is TGTGCCAGCAGCAAAAGAGGGGGACTAGCGGGAAACACCGGGGAGCTGTTTTTT. Translated, it gives CASSKRGGLAGNTGELFF.

Regarding this clonotype: Possible read error: a much larger clone is one base away. The gene calls are TRBV5-1 and TRBJ2-7; 10 bases map to TRBD1. The DNA matches TRBJ2-5 better at its end, which makes the J call doubtful. This CDR3 has 16 amino acids. In germline, CDR1 is SGHRS, CDR2 YFSETQ. CDR3 amino acids: CASSRSGTGVRETQYF. As DNA, the CDR3 is TGCGCCAGCAGCCGGTCCGGGACAGGGGTGAGGGAGACCCAGTACTTC.

The CDR3 DNA reads as TGTGCCTGGATGGGGGGGAACCAAGAGACCCAGTACTTC. As protein: CAWMGGNQETQYF. The V gene is TRBV30, the J gene TRBJ2-5, with 7 bases lining up with TRBD2. The CDR3 has 13 amino acids. Per germline, CDR1 GTSNPN and CDR2 SVGIG (reference sequence). The trim removed 4 bases at V and 0 bases at J, leaving 2 bases unmatched.

This clonotype was counted at least ten times. V is TRBV28 and J is TRBJ2-1; no definite D call. The germline V and J ends were trimmed by 1 base and 9 bases, with 10 bases remaining between them. The length of the CDR3 is 13 residues. Germline V CDR1 and CDR2: MDHEN, SYDVKM. The CDR3 protein is CASSLSPGREQFF. As DNA, the CDR3 is TGTGCCAGCAGTTTATCCCCCGGGCGTGAGCAGTTCTTC.

This clonotype occurred a few times. A read error may explain this, as a much larger clone is one base away. The CDR3 reads CAIRESSTDTQYF. In nucleotides, the CDR3 is TGTGCCATCAGGGAGTCGTCCACAGATACGCAGTATTTT. The chain combines TRBV10-3 with TRBJ2-3; no firm D call. The CDR3 runs 13 residues. CDR1 and CDR2 from the germline V gene are ENHRY and SYGVKD.

V is TRBV25-1 and J is TRBJ1-5; D not certain. The CDR3 consists of 12 residues. Trimming shortened V by 6 bases and J by 15 bases, and 18 bases separated the two germline ends. CDR1 is MGHDK, CDR2 SYGVNS, per germline. For the CDR3, the DNA is TGTGCCAGCAGGCCGGGAGGGAGCGGGCCGCATTTT. This translates into CASRPGGSGPHF.

The V gene is TRBV7-3, the J gene TRBJ2-3; 10 bases fit TRBD2. Germline assignment: CDR1 SGHTA and CDR2 FQGTGA. V dropped 5 bases and J dropped 4; count of bases not matched to a gene: 3. This CDR3 region has 14 residues. CDR3 sequence reads: CASSMSGGADTQYF. DNA of the CDR3: TGTGCCAGCAGCATGAGCGGGGGGGCAGATACGCAGTATTTT.

The table lists this clonotype with many counts. The chain is built from TRBV4-1 and TRBJ1-4, with D uncertain. V was trimmed by 0 bases and J by 8 bases, leaving 13 bases between them. The CDR3 consists of 15 residues. Germline V CDR1 and CDR2: MGHRA, YSYEKL. For the CDR3, the DNA is TGCGCCAGCAGCCAAGAAGGAGGGATTGGAGAAAAACTGTTTTTT. This gives the protein CASSQEGGIGEKLFF.

The V call is TRBV5-1, the J call TRBJ1-1; 7 positions agree with TRBD1. With 4 bases clipped from V and 5 bases from J, the junction kept 14 bases outside the gene matches. Germline values: CDR1 SGHRS, CDR2 YFSETQ. The CDR3 is 16 residues long. The CDR3 loop is CASSLRDRQLTTEAFF. In DNA form, the CDR3 reads TGCGCCAGCAGCCTGAGGGACAGACAGTTAACTACTGAAGCTTTCTTT. Combining the CDR3 with reference TRBV5-1 and TRBJ1-1 gives the whole variable domain KAGVTQTPRYLIKTRGQQVTLSCSPISGHRSVSWYQQTPGQGLQFLFEYFSETQRNKGNFPGRFSGRQFSNSRSEMNVSTLELGDSALYLCASSLRDRQLTTEAFFGQGTRLTVV.

The chain carries TRBV6-6 and TRBJ1-1; TRBD1 might be the D (5 bases). V was shortened by 0 bases and J by 1 base, with 12 bases between the two germline ends. The germline CDR1 and CDR2 sequences are MNHNY and SVGAGI (reference sequence). The CDR3 covers 16 residues. CDR3 bases: TGTGCCAGCAGTTACTCACGCCCGCAGGGGAACACTGAAGCTTTCTTT. As protein: CASSYSRPQGNTEAFF.

The chain couples TRBV3-1 to TRBJ1-3, with a weak D call TRBD1 (5 bases). The V end was cut by 1 base, the J end by 7 bases, with 14 bases between. CDR3 size: 15 residues. Germline assignment: CDR1 LGHDT and CDR2 YNNKEL (reference sequence). CDR3 amino acids: CASSQVGLRGNTIYF. CDR3 DNA sequence: TGTGCCAGCAGCCAAGTGGGGCTCCGTGGGAACACCATATATTTT. Full variable domain (missing parts from reference TRBV3-1 and TRBJ1-3): DTAVSQTPKYLVTQMGNDKSIKCEQNLGHDTMYWYKQDSKKFLKIMFSYNNKELIINETVPNRFSPKSPDKAHLNLHINSLELGDSAVYFCASSQVGLRGNTIYFGEGSWLTVV.

This clonotype was observed at least ten times. The J gene is TRBJ1-6, the V gene TRBV27; the D is unclear. Germline V gene sequence: CDR1 MNHEY, CDR2 SMNVEV (reference sequence). CDR3 length: 13 residues. V lost 2 bases and J lost 13, with 12 bases in between. The CDR3 coding sequence is TGTGCCAGCAGTTTAGCCAGTATAACTCCCCTCCACTTT. Amino acids: CASSLASITPLHF.

This clonotype was counted a few times. Possible read error: a much larger clone is one base away. CDR3 DNA sequence: TGCAGCGTTGGGGCAGGGCCCGACTATGGCTACACCTTC. This gives the protein CSVGAGPDYGYTF. The chain links TRBV29-1 to TRBJ1-2; D is possibly TRBD1 (5 bases). The CDR3 is 13 amino acids. Looked up from germline, CDR1 is SQVTM and CDR2 is ANQGSEA. The germline V and J ends were trimmed by 4 bases and 3 bases, with 12 bases remaining between them.